The 28 T cell receptor beta chains below all came from one sample that was sequenced in a study of cytomegalovirus exposure and HLA in healthy donors. Researchers ran the PCR with 60 Vbeta and 13 Jbeta primers. Here immunoSEQ multiplex PCR was the method, and the copy in TCRdb shows in-frame clones only, minus some. This sample carries some 180,000 clones, about four fifths of them seen once, and the ten largest clones take about 2.1%. Sequenced sample: PBMCs. The receptors here all came from a woman younger than 45 in good health and CMV-seronegative.

The chain combines TRBV5-1 with TRBJ2-2; tentative D call: TRBD2 (6 bases). Germline V CDR1 and CDR2: SGHRS, YFSETQ. V shed 6 bases and J shed 5 bases, with 14 bases lying between them. The CDR3 is 14 residues long. The CDR3 nucleotides read TGCGCCAGCACCCCCGGGAGTGGGACCGGGGAGCTGTTTTTT. Translation: CASTPGSGTGELFF.

The chain is built from TRBV19 and TRBJ2-3; possible D gene TRBD2, 7 bases. Trimming took off 6 bases at V and 5 bases at J, with 15 bases between the two ends. Germline CDR1 and CDR2: LNHDA and SQIVND (reference sequence). This CDR3 has 14 residues. The chain's CDR3 is CASRASGGLDTQYF. The CDR3 coding sequence is TGTGCCAGTAGGGCCTCCGGGGGGCTAGATACGCAGTATTTT. Supplemented by reference TRBV19 and TRBJ2-3, the full variable domain reads DGGITQSPKYLFRKEGQNVTLSCEQNLNHDAMYWYRQDPGQGLRLIYYSQIVNDFQKGDIAEGYSVSREKKESFPLTVTSAQKNPTAFYLCASRASGGLDTQYFGPGTRLTVL.

V is TRBV5-6 and J is TRBJ1-6; TRBD1 is a possible D gene (6 bases). The CDR3 is 17 amino acids. The V end was cut by 3 bases, the J end by 1 base, with 14 bases between. CDR1 and CDR2 from the germline V gene are SGHDT and YYEEEE. CDR3 nucleotides: TGTGCCAGCAGCTCTTCACAGGGAAGTTCCTATAATTCACCCCTCCACTTT. It codes for CASSSSQGSSYNSPLHF.

The gene calls are TRBV18 and TRBJ2-1, with 8 bases lining up with TRBD2. Germline V lookup: CDR1 KGHSH, CDR2 LQKENI. The CDR3 runs 16 residues. The ends lost 3 bases at V and 9 bases at J; junction bases unmatched: 13. CDR3 in amino acids: CASSPRVGGGLGEQFF. The CDR3 coding sequence is TGTGCCAGCTCACCCCGGGTTGGCGGGGGGTTGGGTGAGCAGTTCTTC.

The chain joins TRBV7-2 to TRBJ2-7; 9 nucleotides match TRBD2. Losses at the gene ends were 1 base for V and 4 bases for J; bases not matched to a gene: 8. Germline CDR1 is SGHTA and CDR2 is FQGNSA. This CDR3 has 16 amino acids. CDR3 sequence (DNA): TGTGCCAGCAGCTTAGGGACTAGCGCTATTGTATACGAGCAGTACTTC. Translation: CASSLGTSAIVYEQYF.

This clone has a single count. The chain combines TRBV12-5 with TRBJ1-3; 7 bases align to TRBD1. Germline V gene sequence: CDR1 LGHNT, CDR2 FRNRAP. Trimming removed 3 bases from V and 2 bases from J; junction bases left unmatched: 1. The CDR3 covers 14 residues. CDR3: CASGLGGTGNTIYF. The CDR3 DNA sequence: TGTGCTAGTGGTTTAGGGGGCACTGGAAACACCATATATTTT. Full variable domain (remainder filled in from reference TRBV12-5 and TRBJ1-3): DARVTQTPRHKVTEMGQEVTMRCQPILGHNTVFWYRQTMMQGLELLAYFRNRAPLDDSGMPKDRFSAEMPDATLATLKIQPSEPRDSAVYFCASGLGGTGNTIYFGEGSWLTVV.

This chain uses TRBV19 with TRBJ1-2; TRBD1 matches at 8 bases. Germline trimming cut 11 bases from V and 3 bases from J; bases unmatched to any gene: 14. CDR3 length equals 15 residues. The germline CDR1 and CDR2 sequences are LNHDA and SQIVND (reference sequence). The CDR3 spells CAGGEARGQDYGYTF. Here the CDR3 DNA reads TGTGCCGGCGGGGAGGCCAGGGGGCAAGACTATGGCTACACCTTC.

This clone was found a few times. This chain links TRBV10-2 with TRBJ1-6, with TRBD1 identical over 8 bases. CDR3 length: 17 amino acids. Trimming removed 4 bases from V and 6 bases from J; junction bases left unmatched: 11. Germline V gene lookup returns CDR1 WSHSY and CDR2 SAAADI. The CDR3 loop is CASSVDRGKRINSPLHF. The CDR3 DNA follows: TGCGCCAGCAGTGTAGACAGGGGCAAGCGAATTAATTCACCCCTCCACTTT.

The rearrangement joins TRBV5-1 to TRBJ1-4, with a tentative D call TRBD1 (6 bases). There are 13 residues in the CDR3. Trimming pared 1 base from V and 8 bases from J, leaving 9 bases between. Germline V gene sequence: CDR1 SGHRS, CDR2 YFSETQ. CDR3 residues: CASSLTGYEKLFF. The DNA of the CDR3 is TGCGCCAGCAGCTTGACAGGGTACGAAAAACTGTTTTTT. The variable domain in full, with the rest retrieved from reference TRBV5-1 and TRBJ1-4, is KAGVTQTPRYLIKTRGQQVTLSCSPISGHRSVSWYQQTPGQGLQFLFEYFSETQRNKGNFPGRFSGRQFSNSRSEMNVSTLELGDSALYLCASSLTGYEKLFFGSGTQLSVL.

The chain links TRBV4-2 to TRBJ1-5, with a tentative D call TRBD1 (6 bases). Germline CDR1 reads LGHNA; CDR2 reads YNFKEQ. V gave up 3 bases and J gave up 7 bases, with 16 bases separating them. The CDR3 sequence is 15 residues long. Here the CDR3 DNA reads TGTGCCAGCAGCCATACCAGGGGTGGTGGACAGCCCCAGCATTTT. Its protein is CASSHTRGGGQPQHF.

The V and J genes are TRBV12-5 and TRBJ1-5, with D uncertain. The germline V and J ends were trimmed by 7 bases and 2 bases, with 9 bases remaining between them. CDR1 LGHNT and CDR2 FRNRAP come from the germline V gene. This CDR3 has 13 amino acids. The CDR3 reads CASAAAGNQPQHF. Here the CDR3 DNA reads TGTGCTAGTGCAGCGGCAGGCAATCAGCCCCAGCATTTT.

The genes are TRBV4-3 and TRBJ2-3; a weak D match, TRBD2 (6 bases). This CDR3 is 17 amino acids long. Germline V lookup: CDR1 LGHNA, CDR2 YSLEER. Deletions cut 3 bases from V and 1 base from J, with 17 bases between. CDR3 in DNA: TGCGCCAGCAGCCAGGCCCCGGGGGACCGACGCACAGATACGCAGTATTTT. Translating gives CASSQAPGDRRTDTQYF.

The chain carries TRBV7-3 and TRBJ1-2, with D perhaps matching TRBD1 (6 bases). The CDR3 is 14 amino acids. Trimming stripped 4 bases from V and 7 bases from J, with 16 bases between. CDR1 is SGHTA, CDR2 FQGTGA, per germline. CDR3 protein: CASSSDSGVGGYTF. DNA of the CDR3: TGTGCCAGCAGCTCCGACTCAGGGGTGGGTGGCTACACCTTC.

This clone was observed a handful of times. The V call is TRBV5-8, the J call TRBJ1-5, with 9 bases that match TRBD1. Unmatched junction bases numbered 4, after V lost 4 bases and J lost 5 bases. CDR1 SGHTS and CDR2 YDEGEE come from the germline V gene. CDR3 length: 14 residues. The CDR3 region is CASSLDRGDQPQHF. In nucleotides, the CDR3 is TGTGCCAGCAGCCTGGACAGGGGAGATCAGCCCCAGCATTTT.

The chain links TRBV28 to TRBJ1-5; D is possibly TRBD1 (5 bases). Trimming took 2 bases from V and 1 from J, leaving 15 bases between them. The CDR3 has 17 amino acids. Germline values: CDR1 MDHEN, CDR2 SYDVKM. The CDR3 DNA is TGTGCCAGCAGTTTAATCCCTCAGGGTTGGAGCAATCAGCCCCAGCATTTT. Protein: CASSLIPQGWSNQPQHF.

The chain has TRBV7-2 and TRBJ1-2, with 8 bases that match TRBD1. Germline lookup yields CDR1 SGHTA and CDR2 FQGNSA. Germline trimming cut 1 base from V and 4 bases from J; bases unmatched to any gene: 8. This CDR3 has 16 residues. Written as DNA, the CDR3 is TGTGCCAGCAGCTTAGAAGGGGGGACAGGTTCCTATGGCTACACCTTC. Translated, it gives CASSLEGGTGSYGYTF.

This clone was observed a single time. The chain employs TRBV6-6 and TRBJ2-3; 12 positions match TRBD2. The V gene's germline CDR1 is MNHNY and CDR2 SVGAGI (reference sequence). CDR3 length: 14 residues. With V trimmed by 6 bases and J by 6 bases, 4 bases remained unmatched. CDR3 nucleotide sequence: TGTGCCAGCAGCTTTACTAGCGGGGGGGATACGCAGTATTTT. As protein: CASSFTSGGDTQYF.

The chain couples TRBV30 to TRBJ1-1; the D is unclear. V was pared by 0 bases and J by 0 bases, with 14 bases between. The CDR3 length is 16 residues. Looked up from germline, CDR1 is GTSNPN and CDR2 is SVGIG (reference sequence). CDR3 in DNA: TGTGCCTGGAGTGTGAGGAGGTCCGCCATGAACACTGAAGCTTTCTTT. Protein product: CAWSVRRSAMNTEAFF.

The chain links TRBV4-2 to TRBJ2-7, with 11 bases that match TRBD2. V shed 4 bases and J 2 bases; nucleotides not matched to a gene: 13. The CDR3 is made up of 18 amino acids. Germline loops: CDR1 LGHNA, CDR2 YNFKEQ. The DNA for the CDR3 is TGTGCCAGCAGCCTAGAGAAGCTAGCGGGGGGTCTCACCTACGAGCAGTACTTC. The encoded protein is CASSLEKLAGGLTYEQYF.

The chain recombines TRBV9 with TRBJ1-2; D possibly corresponds to TRBD1 (6 bases). CDR3 length: 13 residues. V lost 0 bases, J lost 8 bases, and 11 bases lay in between. Per germline, CDR1 SGDLS and CDR2 YYNGEE. CDR3 sequence: CASSVERGSGYTF. CDR3 sequence (DNA): TGTGCCAGCAGCGTAGAGAGGGGGAGCGGCTACACCTTC.

The V call is TRBV15, the J call TRBJ2-7, with D uncertain. This CDR3 spans 14 amino acids. The V end was cut by 1 base, the J end by 2 bases, with 9 bases between. Germline values: CDR1 LNHNV, CDR2 YYDKDF (reference sequence). CDR3: CATSRVGLTYEQYF. The CDR3 DNA sequence: TGTGCCACCAGCAGAGTTGGGCTAACCTACGAGCAGTACTTC.

The CDR3 DNA is TGCGCCAGTAAACTAGCGGGGTGGGGGCAAGAGACCCAGTACTTC. Protein product: CASKLAGWGQETQYF. The V and J genes are TRBV5-1 and TRBJ2-5, with 10 positions matching TRBD2. Unmatched junction bases numbered 9, after V lost 8 bases and J lost 2 bases. The germline V gene has CDR1 SGHRS and CDR2 YFSETQ. This CDR3 spans 15 amino acids.

This chain links TRBV2 with TRBJ2-7; 8 nucleotides match TRBD1. The ends lost 5 bases at V and 4 bases at J; junction bases unmatched: 10. This CDR3 spans 15 amino acids. Germline CDR1 is SNHLY and CDR2 is FYNNEI. CDR3 amino acids: CASSQGQGILYEQYF. For the CDR3, the DNA is TGTGCCAGCAGTCAAGGACAGGGAATATTGTACGAGCAGTACTTC.

This chain connects TRBV7-8 to TRBJ2-7, with D hard to call. The length of the CDR3 is 14 residues. The V gene's germline CDR1 is SGHVS and CDR2 FQNEAQ. V was cut by 1 base and J by 3 bases, with 10 bases left in between. The CDR3 DNA is TGTGCCAGCAGCTTAGTCGGCGGAGACTACGAGCAGTACTTC. Encoded protein: CASSLVGGDYEQYF.

This chain joins TRBV4-2 and TRBJ1-2, with TRBD1 matching over 9 bases. The CDR3 runs 15 residues. Germline V gene data show CDR1 as LGHNA and CDR2 as YNFKEQ. V lost 5 bases, J lost 3 bases, and 7 bases stayed unmatched. The CDR3 DNA reads TGTGCCAGCAGCGCGGACAGGGGATACGACTATGGCTACACCTTC. This translates into CASSADRGYDYGYTF.

This clone occurred a few times. The V and J genes are TRBV18 and TRBJ2-1, with D possibly being TRBD2 (6 bases). The CDR3 length is 15 residues. Trimming took 6 bases from V and 10 from J, leaving 22 bases between them. CDR1 is KGHSH and CDR2 is LQKENI in the germline V gene. For the CDR3, the DNA is TGTGCCAGCTCCCCGCGGGACCGAGGGGTTAGGGAGCAGTTCTTC. This translates into CASSPRDRGVREQFF.

The sample holds one count of this clone. The chain joins TRBV5-1 to TRBJ1-1, with D perhaps TRBD1 (5 bases). CDR1 and CDR2 (germline): SGHRS, YFSETQ. With 0 bases removed from V and 6 bases from J, the gap between germline ends came to 24 bases. This CDR3 comprises 18 residues. CDR3 in amino acids: CASSLALQEGLGRAEAFF. In nucleotides, the CDR3 is TGCGCCAGCAGCTTGGCCCTTCAAGAGGGACTCGGGCGCGCTGAAGCTTTCTTT. Combining the CDR3 with reference TRBV5-1 and TRBJ1-1 gives the whole variable domain KAGVTQTPRYLIKTRGQQVTLSCSPISGHRSVSWYQQTPGQGLQFLFEYFSETQRNKGNFPGRFSGRQFSNSRSEMNVSTLELGDSALYLCASSLALQEGLGRAEAFFGQGTRLTVV.

A few counts support this clone. The chain couples TRBV6-1 to TRBJ1-1; TRBD1 matches 7 bases. V lost 5 bases to trimming and J lost 2 bases; unmatched junction nucleotides: 5. Per germline, CDR1 MNHNS and CDR2 SASEGT. This CDR3 contains 14 residues. The chain's CDR3 is CASSRGLGNTEAFF. CDR3 in DNA: TGTGCCAGCAGTAGGGGGCTAGGCAACACTGAAGCTTTCTTT.